This T cell receptor beta chain appears in the sequencing data of a study of cytomegalovirus exposure and HLA in healthy donors. General study results and limits: As confirmed in vitro, three CMV-associated chains were specific for CMV antigens.

As to this clone: Antigen: not known.

Sequencing was performed with immunoSEQ multiplex PCR; in TCRdb, only in-frame clones are kept and a portion is missing. Altogether about 220,000 clones are present, roughly 84% being singletons, with the ten largest covering 11% to 15%. Germline CDR1 GTSNPN, CDR2 SVGIG (reference sequence). This CDR3 is built from 13 residues. With V trimmed by 3 bases and J by 5 bases, 6 bases remained unmatched. The origin of this receptor is a young woman in good health and CMV-seropositive. V gene TRBV30 combines with J gene TRBJ2-7; 8 positions match TRBD1. The source material was PBMCs. The DNA of the CDR3 is TGTGCCTGGAGCGGACAGGGTGTCCACGAGCAGTACTTC. It codes for CAWSGQGVHEQYF.